This T cell receptor (beta chain) derives from a study of OX40 agonist ivuxolimab in advanced cancers. Study-wide findings and caveats: With doses of 0.1-3.0 mg/kg, partial responders showed among the lowest clonal expansion.

Germline V lookup: CDR1 LNHDA, CDR2 SQIVND (reference sequence). This CDR3 has 15 amino acids. J was trimmed by 5 bases and V by 4 bases; bases with no gene match: 4. Some clones are missing from TCRdb's copy, which holds only in-frame ones; the method was immunoSEQ multiplex PCR. The repertoire holds tens of thousands of clones, with around nine tenths as singletons. About this clone: The target antigen is unknown.

The genes are TRBV19 and TRBJ2-2; 10 bases line up with TRBD1. The source material was CD4+ or CD8+ T cells sorted from blood, sampled in a trial of the OX40 agonist ivuxolimab. The sequence derives from an adult with an advanced solid tumor such as melanoma, head and neck, liver or kidney cancer. This CDR3 reads CASSRGQGTTGELFF. The CDR3 DNA is TGTGCCAGTAGTAGGGGACAGGGGACGACCGGGGAGCTGTTTTTT.